The entry that follows covers one TCR beta chain sequence. Its antigen is still unknown. One base away there is no much larger clone; base qualities are not given. TCRbeta CDR3 regions were amplified from genomic DNA using the immunoSEQ Assay, a bias-controlled multiplex PCR. The original methods were these. The number of nucleated cells in each sample was estimated from the amplification of reference gene primers within the assay. Sequence reads were collapsed and filtered to measure the absolute abundance of every unique TCRbeta CDR3 rearrangement. For each sample, productive Simpson clonality was calculated as the square root of Simpson's diversity index across productive rearrangements. The table comes from immuneACCESS by way of TCRdb, which keeps in-frame sequences with V and J called. Part of the clones is missing from these tables; in studies checked, under half for an unresolved V gene and the rest for unknown reasons. The V and J calls and clone size are taken from that table; D and trimming were inferred from the DNA. The sample contains about 170,000 clones, 80% to 90% of them found a single time. In total, the top ten clones hold 2% to 2.5% of the sample.

Measured from the cysteine to the phenylalanine, the CDR3 is 15 residues long. Just the 45-base CDR3 DNA is kept, in frame starting at base 1. Trimming takes 6 bases off V and 7 bases off J; junction bases not matched to a gene: 7. The germline V gene encodes CDR1 MNHEY and CDR2 SMNVEV (reference sequence). The record originates from a study of blood T cell repertoires in COVID-19 (TCRdb year 2020). About the study as a whole: The collaborator samples originated in the United States, Italy and Spain and spanned the acute and convalescent phases of COVID-19. The material from the prospective study consisted of cDNA or gDNA derived from T cells, B-cell-depleted T cells, or PBMCs. Subjects who had been exposed to COVID-19, were actively infected with it, or had recovered from it provided the deeply sampled blood TCRbeta repertoires that made up the dataset. The repertoires were released in a freely available public database meant as a resource for research on the immune response to SARS-CoV-2. The samples were drawn from the first 160 participants of the ongoing ImmuneRACE study and from 950 to 1,500 subjects provided by 6 global collaborators. Nearly every sample came with metadata listing a de-identified subject ID, COVID-19 status, age in years and sex. Where available, HLA class I and class II types were obtained from metadata supplied by the sample provider rather than from assay-based typing. Broad study findings and their caveats: The quantity of clinical and demographic metadata differed by source and by participant and was supplied without curation.

Whole blood was collected in K2EDTA tubes by collaborating institutions according to the institutions' own protocols. Collaborator samples were shipped for TCRbeta analysis as frozen whole blood, isolated PBMCs, or DNA extracted from either sample type. Sequenced sample: peripheral blood. This chain joins TRBV27 to TRBJ1-6, with 9 central nucleotides matching TRBD1. The TCR sequence derives from a woman older than 75 with acute or convalescent COVID-19. The nucleotide sequence reads TGTGCCAGCAGCCCACTGACAGGGGGGAATTCACCCCTCCACTTT. The encoded protein is CASSPLTGGNSPLHF.